These 27 T cell receptor beta chains were all obtained from the same sample, sequenced in a study of Graves' ophthalmopathy and Graves' hyperthyroidism. Amplified TCR beta CDR3 regions were obtained using RNA transcripts as template. Second-round multiplex PCR came after first-round RT-PCR with HTBI primers. From the multiplex PCR reads, TCRdb called clonotypes with MiXCR, one entry per CDR3 protein. The sample holds approximately 480,000 distinct CDR3 sequences, approximately 15% seen once. Input material: blood. These TCRs come from a young woman with Graves' ophthalmopathy.

Ten or more counts support this clonotype. This chain connects TRBV18 to TRBJ2-5; 7 nucleotides match TRBD1. The CDR3 loop spans 13 amino acids. V gave up 3 bases and J gave up 2 bases; unmatched junction bases: 0. The germline V gene has CDR1 KGHSH and CDR2 LQKENI. The CDR3 region is CASSPGQQETQYF. In nucleotides, the CDR3 is TGTGCCAGCTCACCGGGACAGCAAGAGACCCAGTACTTC.

This clonotype came up a few times. The chain combines TRBV4-2 with TRBJ2-5; possibly TRBD2 for D (6 bases). V was clipped by 0 bases and J by 0 bases, with 14 bases between them. Germline lookup yields CDR1 LGHNA and CDR2 YNFKEQ. The CDR3 contains 17 residues. This chain's CDR3 is CASSQESGEAYQETQYF. The CDR3 DNA is TGTGCCAGCAGCCAAGAATCGGGAGAGGCATACCAAGAGACCCAGTACTTC.

Many counts were recorded for this clonotype. The J gene is TRBJ2-5, the V gene TRBV5-1; D call uncertain. Germline V CDR1 and CDR2: SGHRS, YFSETQ. The CDR3 is 15 amino acids. Trimming stripped 5 bases from V and 3 bases from J, with 17 bases between. The CDR3: CASSSGSTSKETQYF. CDR3 nucleotide sequence: TGCGCCAGCAGTTCTGGCAGTACCTCGAAAGAGACCCAGTACTTC.

This clonotype was recorded a few times. V and J are TRBV5-1 and TRBJ1-1; TRBD1 agrees at 7 bases. Germline V CDR1 and CDR2: SGHRS, YFSETQ. J was trimmed by 0 bases and V by 2 bases; bases with no gene match: 10. The CDR3 spans 17 residues. The CDR3 nucleotides are TGCGCCAGCAGCTTCTTCCGACAGGGCCCCATGAACACTGAAGCTTTCTTT. This encodes CASSFFRQGPMNTEAFF.

The rearrangement uses TRBV18 and TRBJ2-7, with D perhaps TRBD2 (6 bases). V was shortened by 4 bases and J by 0 bases, with 10 bases between the two germline ends. This CDR3 is built from 14 residues. The germline gives CDR1 KGHSH, CDR2 LQKENI. The CDR3 region is CASSQETSSYEQYF. As DNA, the CDR3 is TGTGCCAGCTCACAAGAGACTAGCTCCTACGAGCAGTACTTC.

This clonotype showed up many times. The chain recombines TRBV28 with TRBJ1-2, with 9 bases lining up with TRBD1. Germline V gene lookup returns CDR1 MDHEN and CDR2 SYDVKM. The CDR3 runs 14 residues. V trimming: 5 bases; J trimming: 6 bases; junction bases outside the gene matches: 7. CDR3 sequence reads: CASSLYRGPDGYTF. The CDR3 DNA follows: TGTGCCAGCAGTCTCTACAGGGGGCCCGATGGCTACACCTTC.

This clonotype came up many times. This chain links TRBV5-1 with TRBJ2-7; D is perhaps TRBD1 (6 bases). The CDR3 loop spans 15 amino acids. V was trimmed by 4 bases and J by 2 bases, leaving 16 bases between them. Germline CDR1 is SGHRS and CDR2 is YFSETQ. The CDR3 protein is CASSEHLQGPYEQYF. DNA of the CDR3: TGCGCCAGCAGCGAACACTTACAGGGTCCCTACGAGCAGTACTTC.

In its sample, this clonotype was seen a few times. The chain joins TRBV2 to TRBJ2-7; D remains ambiguous. From germline, CDR1 is SNHLY and CDR2 FYNNEI. Trimming cost V 6 bases and J 0 bases, with 12 bases left between them. The CDR3 is 14 residues long. The CDR3 DNA reads as TGTGCCAGCAGACTTGCCGCCAACTCCTACGAGCAGTACTTC. It yields the protein CASRLAANSYEQYF.

This clonotype was found many times. The V and J genes are TRBV20-1 and TRBJ2-7; 10 positions match TRBD2. The CDR3 totals 16 residues. Germline V gene data show CDR1 as DFQATT and CDR2 as SNEGSKA (reference sequence). Trimming took 5 bases from V and 3 from J; bases not matched to a gene: 13. The CDR3 DNA is TGCAGTGCTGGGGGACTAGCGACCCGACTGATCTACGAGCAGTACTTC. Protein sequence: CSAGGLATRLIYEQYF.

This clonotype occurred a few times. This sequence joins TRBV30 and TRBJ1-2; the D gene is possibly TRBD1 (5 bases). CDR1 is GTSNPN, CDR2 SVGIG, per germline (reference sequence). The CDR3 length is 12 residues. V was cut by 4 bases and J by 4 bases, with 10 bases left in between. Here the CDR3 reads CAWTVGAYGYTF. CDR3 in DNA: TGTGCCTGGACTGTTGGGGCCTATGGCTACACCTTC.

This clonotype has ten or more counts. The V call is TRBV6-1, the J call TRBJ2-2; D gene unclear. Looked up from germline, CDR1 is MNHNS and CDR2 is SASEGT. The CDR3 loop spans 10 amino acids. Trimming shortened V by 8 bases and J by 7 bases, and 5 bases separated the two germline ends. In DNA form, the CDR3 reads TGTGCCAGCTGGGGCGGGGAGCTGTTTTTT. This sequence encodes CASWGGELFF.

This chain connects TRBV18 to TRBJ1-5, with TRBD1 matching over 7 bases. The J segment lost 4 bases and the V segment lost 0 bases, leaving 6 bases of the junction unmatched. This CDR3 region has 16 residues. Germline CDR1 reads KGHSH; CDR2 reads LQKENI. The CDR3 region has the DNA TGTGCCAGCTCACCACCACCCTTGACAGGGAATCAGCCCCAGCATTTT. Its translation: CASSPPPLTGNQPQHF.

The V and J genes are TRBV20-1 and TRBJ1-5, with 11 bases identical to TRBD1. The CDR3 totals 17 residues. V lost 0 bases to trimming and J lost 2 bases; unmatched junction nucleotides: 6. CDR1 is DFQATT, CDR2 SNEGSKA, per germline (reference sequence). CDR3 in DNA: TGCAGTGCTAGAGATGGGACAGGGGGTGTAGGCAATCAGCCCCAGCATTTT. This translates into CSARDGTGGVGNQPQHF.

Many counts were recorded for this clonotype. The chain couples TRBV27 to TRBJ2-2; D gene ambiguous. Trimming left V 5 bases short and J 6 bases short, with 10 bases between. CDR1 and CDR2 (germline): MNHEY, SMNVEV (reference sequence). This CDR3 has 13 amino acids. CDR3 DNA sequence: TGTGCCAGCAGTCTTCCTGGCTCCGGGGAGCTGTTTTTT. Amino acids: CASSLPGSGELFF.

This clonotype was counted many times. The CDR3 nucleotides read TGTGCCAGCAGGCTGACAGGGAGCACTGAAGCTTTCTTT. Translating gives CASRLTGSTEAFF. The rearrangement uses TRBV12-3 or TRBV12-4 and TRBJ1-1, with 7 bases fitting TRBD1. V shed 6 bases and J 4 bases; nucleotides not matched to a gene: 5. This CDR3 contains 13 residues.

This clonotype was observed at least ten times. This rearrangement joins TRBV12-3 or TRBV12-4 to TRBJ2-5; maybe TRBD2 (6 bases). Trimming took off 5 bases at V and 4 bases at J, with 14 bases between the two ends. The CDR3 length is 14 residues. The DNA for the CDR3 is TGTGCCAGCAGTCGAATGGGGGGAGGAGAGACCCAGTACTTC. It specifies CASSRMGGGETQYF.

This clonotype was counted at least ten times. The rearrangement links TRBV6-5 to TRBJ2-7, with D unresolved. This CDR3 contains 12 residues. Trimming left V 6 bases short and J 7 bases short, with 13 bases between. Looked up from germline, CDR1 is MNHEY and CDR2 is SVGAGI. CDR3 region: CASSRSPHEQYF. Written as DNA, the CDR3 is TGTGCCAGCAGCCGTTCCCCCCATGAGCAGTACTTC.

This clonotype was found many times. The rearrangement links TRBV6-1 to TRBJ1-2, with a weak D call TRBD1 (6 bases). CDR1 is MNHNS, CDR2 SASEGT, per germline. This CDR3 region has 14 residues. V was pared by 1 base and J by 4 bases, with 10 bases between. The CDR3 loop is CASSEDRTAYGYTF. The DNA of the CDR3 is TGTGCCAGCAGTGAAGACAGGACAGCCTATGGCTACACCTTC.

This clonotype was seen repeatedly, ten times or more. This rearrangement joins TRBV5-5 to TRBJ2-5; 11 nucleotides agree with TRBD2. The J segment lost 4 bases and the V segment lost 0 bases, leaving 8 bases of the junction unmatched. The CDR3 contains 17 residues. From germline, CDR1 is SGHKS and CDR2 YYEKEE (reference sequence). The CDR3: CASSLVTSGNGRETQYF. The CDR3 region has the DNA TGTGCCAGCAGCTTGGTGACTAGCGGGAACGGTAGAGAGACCCAGTACTTC.

This clonotype was recorded at least ten times. This chain uses TRBV12-3 or TRBV12-4 with TRBJ2-5; 11 bases align to TRBD2. V lost 1 base and J lost 5; bases outside the gene matches: 3. The CDR3 is made up of 15 amino acids. The CDR3 loop reads CASSLDGTSGETQYF. The CDR3 region has the DNA TGTGCCAGCAGTTTAGATGGGACTAGCGGCGAGACCCAGTACTTC.

Many counts were recorded for this clonotype. V is TRBV6-5 and J is TRBJ2-2, with TRBD2 matching 7 bases. J gave up 7 bases and V 2 bases, and 7 bases lay outside the gene matches. Per germline, CDR1 MNHEY and CDR2 SVGAGI. This CDR3 is built from 15 residues. In DNA form, the CDR3 reads TGTGCCAGCAGTTACAGGGACTATCGAGACGGGGAGCTGTTTTTT. Its translation: CASSYRDYRDGELFF.

The gene calls are TRBV12-3 or TRBV12-4 and TRBJ2-7; 8 nucleotides match TRBD1. The CDR3 spans 15 residues. The V segment lost 8 bases and the J segment 5 bases; nucleotides outside the gene matches: 14. CDR3 nucleotides: TGTGCCAGCGGACGGACAGGGTCCGGGTACCACGAGCAGTACTTC. Translated: CASGRTGSGYHEQYF.

This clonotype appeared a few times. The V and J genes are TRBV5-1 and TRBJ1-1; TRBD1 might be the D (6 bases). CDR1 and CDR2 (germline): SGHRS, YFSETQ. CDR3 length equals 18 residues. V was trimmed by 2 bases and J by 1 base, leaving 21 bases between them. CDR3 nucleotide sequence: TGCGCCAGCAGCTTAAGATTGTTTCGGCCAGGGGCGAACACTGAAGCTTTCTTT. Protein product: CASSLRLFRPGANTEAFF.

This clonotype was counted at least ten times. The J gene is TRBJ2-2, the V gene TRBV27; 9 bases agree with TRBD2. Trimming removed 5 bases from V and 2 bases from J; junction bases left unmatched: 9. The germline CDR1 and CDR2 sequences are MNHEY and SMNVEV (reference sequence). The length of the CDR3 is 17 residues. The CDR3 DNA reads as TGTGCCAGCAGTATCCTAGGAGCGGGGGGTAACACCGGGGAGCTGTTTTTT. This sequence encodes CASSILGAGGNTGELFF.

This clonotype showed up many times. V and J are TRBV28 and TRBJ1-1; weak D call: TRBD1 (5 bases). Germline values: CDR1 MDHEN, CDR2 SYDVKM. Trimming stripped 7 bases from V and 1 base from J, with 16 bases between. The CDR3 runs 15 residues. CDR3 bases: TGTGCCAGCACCGAACAGGCAGGATCGAACACTGAAGCTTTCTTT. Protein: CASTEQAGSNTEAFF.

This clonotype was counted ten times or more. The rearrangement uses TRBV7-9 and TRBJ2-7; 8 positions agree with TRBD1. V lost 0 bases to trimming and J lost 2 bases; unmatched junction nucleotides: 0. The CDR3 is made up of 14 amino acids. The germline V gene has CDR1 SEHNR and CDR2 FQNEAQ (reference sequence). The CDR3 sequence: CASSLADRAYEQYF. The CDR3 DNA is TGTGCCAGCAGCTTAGCGGACAGGGCCTACGAGCAGTACTTC.

This clonotype came up many times. This CDR3 reads CASSAIFGWAGELFF. CDR3 sequence (DNA): TGTGCCAGTAGTGCCATTTTCGGGTGGGCCGGGGAGCTGTTTTTT. The chain couples TRBV19 to TRBJ2-2; D is uncertain. The germline V gene encodes CDR1 LNHDA and CDR2 SQIVND (reference sequence). The CDR3 length is 15 residues. V shed 5 bases and J shed 6 bases, with 16 bases lying between them.